The next 21 T cell receptor beta chains were all read from a single sample in a study. The sorted Tregs were CD4+CD25+CD127-/low cells. Each CDR3 protein gets one entry after TCRdb re-called the 5' RACE reads with MiXCR. Found here are approximately 10,000 distinct CDR3 sequences, around a third of them singletons; the top ten hold about 5.3%. Sequencing was done on a sample of Tregs sorted from blood. The receptor source for this set is a female donor with breast cancer.

The V and J genes are TRBV6-1 and TRBJ1-1; D gene uncertain. The CDR3 has 13 amino acids. Trimming stripped 6 bases from V and 13 bases from J, with 21 bases between. Per the germline V gene, CDR1 is MNHNS and CDR2 is SASEGT. This CDR3 reads CASRSRENTGVFF. Here the CDR3 DNA reads TGTGCCAGCAGGTCTCGGGAGAACACTGGAGTTTTCTTT.

V and J are TRBV5-1 and TRBJ2-1; D call uncertain. The DNA matches TRBJ2-5 better at its end, which makes the J call doubtful. Germline-derived CDR1 and CDR2 are SGHRS and YFSETQ. The CDR3 consists of 15 residues. The CDR3 region is CASSLVGSAQETQYF. As DNA, the CDR3 is TGCGCCAGCAGCTTGGTCGGGTCGGCGCAAGAGACCCAGTACTTC.

As to this clonotype: This may come from a read error, since a much larger clone is one base off. DNA for the CDR3: TGTGCCAGCAGCCTTGGTGGCCACGAGCAGTACGTC. Translation gives CASSLGGHEQYV. The chain joins TRBV7-9 to TRBJ2-7; no clear D gene. The CDR3 extends over 12 amino acids. Germline V gene sequence: CDR1 SEHNR, CDR2 FQNEAQ (reference sequence). V lost 5 bases and J 5 bases, leaving 10 bases between the germline ends.

The chain combines TRBV7-8 with TRBJ1-2, with a weak D call TRBD1 (5 bases). Germline V gene lookup returns CDR1 SGHVS and CDR2 FQNEAQ. The CDR3 contains 12 residues. The chain's CDR3 is CATRGGHYGYTF. CDR3 coding DNA: TGTGCTACCCGGGGGGGACACTATGGCTACACCTTC.

This clonotype was counted only a few times. This chain uses TRBV30 with TRBJ2-6, with 7 bases matching TRBD1. Germline V lookup: CDR1 GTSNPN, CDR2 SVGIG (reference sequence). Losses at the gene ends were 6 bases for V and 0 bases for J; bases not matched to a gene: 2. The CDR3 runs to 14 residues. The CDR3 loop reads CACRQGSGANVLTF. Here the CDR3 DNA reads TGTGCCTGCAGACAGGGCTCTGGGGCCAACGTCCTGACTTTC.

This clonotype was found a few times. The chain has TRBV29-1 and TRBJ1-1, with D hard to call. V was cut by 6 bases and J by 1 base, with 15 bases left in between. The CDR3 has 14 amino acids. Germline CDR1 SQVTM, CDR2 ANQGSEA. The CDR3 coding sequence is TGCAGCGTCCTCCTTCGGAGATCGAACACTGAAGCTTTCTTT. It specifies CSVLLRRSNTEAFF.

This clonotype is judged medium-sized. The chain carries TRBV18 and TRBJ1-5; 8 bases are a match to TRBD1. Germline assignment: CDR1 KGHSH and CDR2 LQKENI. V lost 3 bases and J lost 7; bases outside the gene matches: 2. The CDR3 consists of 13 residues. The CDR3 loop is CASSPGQGQPQHF. The DNA for the CDR3 is TGTGCCAGCTCACCCGGACAGGGACAGCCCCAGCATTTT.

The chain combines TRBV6-1 with TRBJ2-7, with D unclear. The germline V gene has CDR1 MNHNS and CDR2 SASEGT. Trimming stripped 8 bases from V and 2 bases from J, with 13 bases between. The CDR3 totals 13 residues. Here the CDR3 DNA reads TGTGCCAGCGCCCGTTGGGGTACCTACGAGCAGTACTTC. Residues: CASARWGTYEQYF.

The gene calls are TRBV7-8 and TRBJ2-1, with D unclear. Germline V gene data show CDR1 as SGHVS and CDR2 as FQNEAQ. Trimming pared 2 bases from V and 9 bases from J, leaving 14 bases between. The CDR3 loop spans 14 amino acids. Here the CDR3 reads CASSLLTLGSEQFF. The CDR3 DNA reads as TGTGCCAGCAGCTTATTAACTTTGGGTAGTGAGCAGTTCTTC.

The chain carries TRBV7-9 and TRBJ2-1; D may be TRBD1 (8 bases). The germline V gene encodes CDR1 SEHNR and CDR2 FQNEAQ (reference sequence). CDR3 length equals 18 residues. V lost 1 base and J lost 5, with 21 bases in between. CDR3: CASSLVWGGDRSNNEQFF. CDR3 sequence (DNA): TGTGCCAGCAGCTTAGTTTGGGGGGGGGACAGGTCCAACAATGAGCAGTTCTTC.

This clonotype was detected once. At one end the junction does not follow the germline gene, possibly because of a read error. This sequence joins TRBV6-5 and TRBJ1-4; 9 bases are shared with TRBD1. CDR1 and CDR2 (germline): MNHEY, SVGAGI. The CDR3 has 14 amino acids. The CDR3 protein is CASGVRDRDEKLFF. DNA for the CDR3: TGTGCCAGCGGTGTCCGGGACAGGGATGAAAAACTATTTTTT.

This clonotype rates as medium-sized (0.01 to 0.1%). CDR3 amino acids: CASSQNTGTENTDTQYF. CDR3 bases: TGTGCCAGCAGCCAAAATACCGGGACAGAGAACACAGATACGCAGTATTTT. The chain recombines TRBV7-9 with TRBJ2-3; 7 bases are shared with TRBD1. With 5 bases clipped from V and 2 bases from J, the junction kept 13 bases outside the gene matches. CDR1 is SEHNR, CDR2 FQNEAQ, per germline (reference sequence). The CDR3 runs 17 residues.

This clonotype was counted once. The junction differs from germline at one of its ends, possibly a read error. The CDR3 sequence is CSARRGVF. The CDR3 DNA reads as TGCAGTGCGCGAAGGGGGGTTTTT. The J gene is TRBJ1-4, the V gene TRBV20-1, with D maybe TRBD1 (6 bases). The CDR3 length is 8 residues. Germline-derived CDR1 and CDR2 are DFQATT and SNEGSKA (reference sequence).

This clonotype is medium-sized. The CDR3 DNA reads as TGCAGTGCCGCTGCCGGGACCCAGGCAGAGGGCTACACCTTC. Its protein is CSAAAGTQAEGYTF. The chain uses TRBV20-1 and TRBJ1-2; perhaps TRBD1 as D (5 bases). Germline values: CDR1 DFQATT, CDR2 SNEGSKA (reference sequence). The CDR3 covers 14 residues. Deletions cut 6 bases from V and 8 bases from J, with 22 bases between.

This clonotype was counted between two and nine times. The V gene is TRBV20-1, the J gene TRBJ1-2, with 7 bases that match TRBD1. The germline V gene encodes CDR1 DFQATT and CDR2 SNEGSKA (reference sequence). The length of the CDR3 is 12 residues. V lost 5 bases to trimming and J lost 8 bases; unmatched junction nucleotides: 8. CDR3 sequence: CSAQGGAGGYTF. CDR3 bases: TGCAGTGCTCAGGGGGGCGCCGGGGGCTACACCTTC.

This chain joins TRBV7-8 and TRBJ2-3; 11 nucleotides agree with TRBD2. V gave up 5 bases and J gave up 4 bases; unmatched junction bases: 5. Germline V CDR1 and CDR2: SGHVS, FQNEAQ. There are 15 residues in the CDR3. CDR3 amino acids: CASSPTSGKSDTQYF. The CDR3 DNA is TGTGCCAGCAGCCCGACTAGCGGGAAGTCAGATACGCAGTATTTT.

The chain recombines TRBV7-8 with TRBJ2-7; 9 nucleotides agree with TRBD1. Trimming cost V 5 bases and J 3 bases; bases outside gene matches: 14. Looked up from germline, CDR1 is SGHVS and CDR2 is FQNEAQ. CDR3 size: 17 residues. CDR3 coding DNA: TGTGCCAGCAGCAAAGAGGGGCTCGGGACAGGGTTCTACGAGCAGTACTTC. It encodes CASSKEGLGTGFYEQYF.

In its sample, this clonotype was seen a few times. V gene TRBV20-1 combines with J gene TRBJ2-5, with 7 bases lining up with TRBD1. V was pared by 5 bases and J by 0 bases, with 6 bases of the junction left unmatched. CDR3 length equals 14 residues. Per germline, CDR1 DFQATT and CDR2 SNEGSKA (reference sequence). CDR3 region: CSADGQDDQETQYF. CDR3 nucleotides: TGCAGTGCTGATGGACAGGATGACCAAGAGACCCAGTACTTC.

This clonotype was observed a handful of times. The chain has TRBV7-6 and TRBJ2-5; tentatively, D is TRBD1 or TRBD2 (5 bases each). This CDR3 has 15 residues. Trimming took 5 bases from V and 3 from J, leaving 16 bases between them. Per the germline V gene, CDR1 is SGHVS and CDR2 is FNYEAQ. The CDR3 sequence: CASSTSGTDEETQYF. The CDR3, as DNA: TGTGCCAGCAGCACATCCGGGACGGATGAAGAGACCCAGTACTTC.

The chain links TRBV30 to TRBJ2-2, with D possibly being TRBD1 (5 bases). The CDR3 totals 13 residues. Germline loops: CDR1 GTSNPN, CDR2 SVGIG (reference sequence). Trimming removed 1 base at V and 3 bases at J, with 6 bases between. This CDR3 reads CAWSGQHTGELFF. The CDR3 nucleotides are TGTGCCTGGAGTGGACAGCACACCGGGGAGCTGTTTTTT.

Concerning this clonotype itself: This may be a read error, as it is one base from a much larger clone. V and J are TRBV5-1 and TRBJ2-5, with D tentatively TRBD2 (5 bases). This CDR3 is built from 13 residues. The germline gives CDR1 SGHRS, CDR2 YFSETQ. Trimming shortened V by 4 bases and J by 5 bases, and 12 bases separated the two germline ends. CDR3 DNA: TGCGCCAGCAGCCTTCCGGAGGCGGAGACCCAGTACTTC. Translating it yields CASSLPEAETQYF.